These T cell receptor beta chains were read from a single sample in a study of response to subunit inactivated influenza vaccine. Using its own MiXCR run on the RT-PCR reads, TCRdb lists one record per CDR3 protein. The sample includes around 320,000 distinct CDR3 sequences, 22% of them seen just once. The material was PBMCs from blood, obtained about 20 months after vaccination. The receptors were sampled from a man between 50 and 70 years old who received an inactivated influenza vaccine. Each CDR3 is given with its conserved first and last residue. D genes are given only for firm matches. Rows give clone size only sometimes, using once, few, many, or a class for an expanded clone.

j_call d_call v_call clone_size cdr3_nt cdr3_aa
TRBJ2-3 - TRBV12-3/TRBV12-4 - TGTGCCAGCAGTTTACGGACCGTTCTCCACATTACGGATACGCAGTATTTT CASSLRTVLHITDTQYF
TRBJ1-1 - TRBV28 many TGTGCCAGCAGTAAACCTACAGTTGTGGATTGGGAGACGAGCACTGAAGCTTTCTTT CASSKPTVVDWETSTEAFF
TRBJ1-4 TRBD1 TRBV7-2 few TGTGCCAGCAGCTTAGTTGGTGGGACAGTAAATGAAAAACTGTTTTTT CASSLVGGTVNEKLFF
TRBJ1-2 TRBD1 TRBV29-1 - TGCAGCGTTGAAGTTGTTAAGGGGGCCCGGTATGGCTACACCTTC CSVEVVKGARYGYTF
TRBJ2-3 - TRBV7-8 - TGTGCCAGCAGCCGGCGGGAAACAGATACGCAGTATTTT CASSRRETDTQYF
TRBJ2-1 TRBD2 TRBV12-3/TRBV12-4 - TGTGCCAGCAGTTTTGTTCGGGAGGGGAATGAGCAGTTCTTC CASSFVREGNEQFF
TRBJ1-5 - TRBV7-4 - TGTGCCAGCAGCTTGAGGGACTTGTATCAGCCCCAGCATTTT CASSLRDLYQPQHF
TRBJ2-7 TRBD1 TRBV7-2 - TGTGCCAGCAGCCAGAAGAGGACAGGGGTTCTCTACGAGCAGTACTTC CASSQKRTGVLYEQYF
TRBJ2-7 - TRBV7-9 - TGTGCCAGCAGCGCCTGGGCAGGGTACGAGCAGTACTTC CASSAWAGYEQYF
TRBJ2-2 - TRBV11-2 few TGTGCCAGCAGCGTTAACAGGATGTCCACCGGGGAGCTGTTTTTT CASSVNRMSTGELFF